The entry below gives a single TCR beta chain sequence along with its context. No antigen is known for it. No quality values exist for individual bases; no much larger clone is one base distant. The cohort was made up of 666 healthy bone marrow donors. Cohort members were all nominally healthy when sampled, although unrecorded immune exposures were likely present. The donor was CMV seropositive and belonged to the group of 250 to 300 seropositive cohort members. A peripheral blood sample was collected from each donor, and TCR beta sequencing was performed on peripheral blood mononuclear cells. The Qiagen DNeasy Blood Extraction Kit was used to extract genomic DNA from the blood cell samples. The data were obtained in a study of cytomegalovirus exposure and HLA in healthy donors (dated by TCRdb to 2016 to 2017). Regarding the complete study: According to an earlier analysis of 587 of the donors, about 179 million T cells yielded roughly 110 million unique TCR beta sequences and 276 Gb of sequence data. Roughly 300 gigabases of sequencing data and 91 million or so unique TCR sequences made up an early release that covered 640 HLA-typed donors. Of the approximately 400 genotyped donors, 65% to 90% fell in the genetic ancestry cluster associated with self-reported Caucasian donors. The aim of the study was to test whether cataloging public T cell receptors could identify signatures of past pathogen exposure. The study used immunosequencing to profile the T cell repertoires of more than 650 subjects and linked those repertoires to cytomegalovirus serostatus. Along with the approximately 670-subject first cohort, a separate validation cohort of over 90 different subjects was used. To predict cytomegalovirus infection status, the study combined high-throughput TCR immunosequencing, statistical association of individual TCRs with disease status, and machine learning. A later analysis re-analyzed previously published TCR beta repertoires from 666 donors and added high-resolution HLA genotyping to study TCR occurrence patterns. Rather than using new phenotypic data, the later analysis identified candidate immune exposures from TCR beta sequences and from how often those sequences occurred across donors. An earlier analysis of some 600 of the donors applied high-throughput TCR beta sequencing to assess whether each TCR beta V gene segment acted as functional or pseudogenic. Donor age, sex, ethnicity and CMV serostatus were compiled alongside the repertoire data. A later genetic analysis took genome-wide SNP genotypes for about three fifths of the 666 donors and used that subset as a discovery cohort. Every discovery cohort repertoire had been produced on one sequencing platform. HLA typing included class I and class II loci at four-digit resolution. The number of typed donors differed by locus: roughly 620-640 for A, B, C, DRB1 and DQB1; roughly 510 for DQA1; 606 for DPA1; and about 470 for DPB1. Several DR-DQ haplotypes were treated as single units for association and clustering because of strong linkage in the cohort. Among about 360 genotyped donors of the cohort, an average of approximately 250,000 unique TCR beta nucleotide sequences were sequenced per donor, roughly a sixth of them non-productive.

Libraries were built with the immunoSEQ multiplex PCR assay. For the multiplex PCR, a mixture combining 60 forward primers for TCR Vbeta segments and 13 reverse primers for TCR Jbeta segments was used. Amplification of the CDR3 region of rearranged TCR beta genes was performed with a multiplex PCR assay on genomic DNA. The Illumina HiSeq System was used to sequence the amplified TCR beta libraries as 87-base-pair reads. In the source study's methods: Across the 500 to 750 repertoires, a later analysis counted tens of millions of unique TCR beta chains, 9.5 million to 12 million of which were shared by at least two donors. A nearest-neighbor algorithm error-corrected the raw reads and collapsed the reads into unique sequences, merging closely related sequences to remove PCR and sequencing errors. CDR3 sequences were aligned to IMGT reference sequences to assign V, D and J gene segments. For a sequence to be retained, a match of at least six nucleotides to both a V gene segment and a J gene segment was required. Rearrangements were called productive when the CDR3 lacked stop codons and stayed in frame with V and J; all others were non-productive. CDR3 was defined by IMGT convention, running from the second conserved V-encoded cysteine to the conserved J-encoded phenylalanine. In an earlier analysis of some 550 of the donors, sequences lacking an unambiguous match to a single V gene segment were excluded. An earlier analysis of fewer than 650 of the donors classified V segments as functional when productive rearrangements were above 56.7% and as segregating when the standard deviation between donors was above 5%. A statistical classification framework was developed to diagnose cytomegalovirus status using the catalog of TCR beta chain sequences. A later analysis assigned V and J genes by comparing TCR nucleotide sequences with IMGT/GENE-DB human TR gene sequences. A later analysis assigned CDR3 sequences and most-parsimonious VDJ recombination scenarios with the TCRdist pipeline. In a later analysis, each TCR beta chain was defined by its CDR3 amino acid sequence together with its V-gene family, and reads lacking a unique V-gene family were excluded. As a way to deal with suspected cross-contamination and a sequencing artifact, a later analysis dropped 450 to 600 nucleotide sequences that were highly shared and had low generation probability. For each public chain, a later analysis derived a clonal expansion index from normalized ranks of inferred template counts within each repertoire. Generation probabilities in a later analysis came from a VDJ recombination model fitted to out-of-frame rearrangements, and those results were checked against IGoR. A later analysis scored TCR-TCR, TCR-HLA and TCR-CMV co-occurrence with hypergeometric tests, applying a repertoire-size bias correction to TCR pairs. False discovery rates were estimated in a later analysis by permuting HLA or CMV assignments 20 times. In a later analysis, co-occurring TCRs were grouped using DBSCAN, with TCRdist sequence similarity added in when clustering inside HLA-allele-positive subsets. Repertoires with fewer than 30,000 or more than 120,000 public chains, plus five repertoires with anomalous nucleotide sharing, were excluded from co-occurrence clustering. Imported from immuneACCESS, the table was reduced by TCRdb to in-frame sequences with V and J called. These copies leave out some clones; in studies compared against another copy, an unresolved V gene accounts for under half, and the cause of the remainder is not known. V, J and clone size were drawn from that table, and D and trimming were deduced from the DNA. The sample has 65,000 to 85,000 clones on record, around 72% of them singletons. About 14% of the sample is taken by the ten largest.

General study outcomes and caveats: Immune exposure information for the cohort was limited to CMV serostatus. Three of the identified cytomegalovirus-associated TCR beta chains were confirmed in vitro to be specific for cytomegalovirus antigens. Broadly in line with IMGT annotations, most TCR beta V segments showed up in productive rearrangements about 87% or about 30% of the time in an earlier analysis of about 500 of the donors. According to a later genetic analysis, donors in an Asian-associated ancestry cluster had fewer N-insertions in productive TCRs than the approximately 650-donor mean. An association between a missense DCLRE1C variant and V-gene and J-gene trimming of TCR beta chains was found in a later genetic analysis and replicated in an independent cohort. In a later analysis, 16,951 TCR beta sequences were associated with specific HLA alleles at a false discovery rate of 0.05. Only TCR beta chains were sequenced in this cohort, and the absence of alpha or paired-chain data limited detectable features. A further reported finding was that TCR beta sequences accurately predicted the HLA-A and HLA-B alleles for most subjects in the first cohort. The classifier was reported to diagnose cytomegalovirus status with high specificity and sensitivity in both the original and validation cohorts. In the study, some 160 TCR beta chains were listed as associated with cytomegalovirus. A later analysis reported that several top co-occurrence clusters appeared linked to parvovirus B19, influenza, CMV and Epstein-Barr virus. When HLA alleles, especially DR and DQ, strongly co-occurred, attributing TCR associations to individual alleles was difficult. Because counts were too low, roughly 18 rarely observed V segments, including chromosome 9 orphons, were left out of the earlier analysis of 587 of the donors. Sequencing depth was assumed to be roughly uniform across donors in the presence/absence analyses, though that assumption may not hold. In a later analysis, most CMV-associated TCR beta chains were found to appear HLA-restricted, with HLA associations seemingly driven largely by CMV exposure. In a later analysis, HLA-associated TCR beta chains were found to be more clonally expanded and to have lower generation probabilities than equally common non-associated chains. Correlated functional status among segregating V segments might be attributable to linkage disequilibrium, but an unknown experimental factor could not be ruled out. Because some donors lacked HLA typing at each locus, the association tests relied only on the typed subset. Most TCR sequences were observed very rarely across donors, whereas some public TCRs were present in many individuals. According to a later analysis, TCR association rates differed among HLA loci, with DRB1 alleles showing the most associated TCRs and HLA-C alleles showing the fewest. A cluster of highly shared sequence variants was judged likely to be a technical artifact of the sequencing pipeline. According to the authors, the approach could potentially be generalized to other disease states and immunological phenotypes.

The TCR sequence derives from a male donor in good health and CMV-seropositive. Specimen: PBMCs.

The CDR3 reads CASSKTQTSGIGTDTQYF. In nucleotides, the sequence is TGCGCCAGCAGCAAAACACAGACTAGCGGCATCGGCACAGATACGCAGTATTTT. The rearranged chain carries TRBV4-1 and TRBJ2-3; 9 bases in the middle match TRBD2. The germline V gene sets CDR1 to MGHRA and CDR2 to YSYEKL. V is pruned by 5 bases and J by 1 base, leaving 13 bases of the junction without a gene match. The CDR3 covers 18 residues, taking in both the cysteine and the phenylalanine. The entry retains the CDR3 DNA only, 54 bases that are in frame from base 1.